The 3 T cell receptor beta chains below come from one sample, sequenced in a study of cytomegalovirus exposure and HLA in healthy donors. This PCR relied on a set of 60 Vbeta primers and 13 Jbeta primers. The assay was immunoSEQ multiplex PCR, and TCRdb's table has in-frame clones only and misses some. The sample includes about 150,000 clones, 80% seen only once; the top ten take about an eighth. Sequenced: PBMCs. Source of these receptors: a woman between 40 and 50 years old in good health and CMV-seronegative.

The CDR3 spells CATSREFSAADYEQYF. CDR3 coding DNA: TGTGCCACCAGCAGAGAATTTTCCGCGGCCGATTACGAGCAGTACTTC. The chain combines TRBV15 with TRBJ2-7, with D unclear. Trimming took off 0 bases at V and 4 bases at J, with 16 bases between the two ends. Germline loops: CDR1 LNHNV, CDR2 YYDKDF (reference sequence). The CDR3 is made up of 16 amino acids.

V is TRBV4-3 and J is TRBJ1-2, with 9 nucleotides matching TRBD1. The germline V gene has CDR1 LGHNA and CDR2 YSLEER. J gave up 6 bases and V 2 bases, and 4 bases lay outside the gene matches. CDR3 length: 14 residues. The CDR3 region has the DNA TGCGCCAGCAGCCAAAACTGGGACAGGGATGGCTACACCTTC. Translating gives CASSQNWDRDGYTF.

This clone has only a few counts. The chain carries TRBV10-3 and TRBJ2-7; 10 bases map to TRBD2. The V gene's germline CDR1 is ENHRY and CDR2 SYGVKD. The V and J ends lost 6 bases and 2 bases, in that order; junction bases with no gene match: 4. This CDR3 is 14 amino acids long. Here the CDR3 DNA reads TGTGCCATCAGGCCAGCGGGGGGGACCTACGAGCAGTACTTC. Its translation: CAIRPAGGTYEQYF.